The 12 T cell receptor beta chains presented below share a single source sample, sequenced in a study of shared clonotypes between healthy human individuals. The data were produced by immunoSEQ multiplex PCR, yet TCRdb's version contains in-frame clones alone and is incomplete. The repertoire holds 2 million to 3 million clones, roughly 93% seen once, with more than 0.35% in the top ten. Sample: naive CD4+ T cells from PBMCs. Subset indicated: CD45RA+ positively selected. The origin of the receptors is a man aged 18 to 29 in good health. Some clones in this sample may be carry-over from other donors' samples.

The CDR3 DNA sequence: TGTGCCAGCAGCCTACTAGCGGGAGAAGGCACAGATACGCAGTATTTT. Protein product: CASSLLAGEGTDTQYF. The V call is TRBV7-2, the J call TRBJ2-3; 11 bases are shared with TRBD2. The CDR3 is made up of 16 amino acids. The ends lost 5 bases at V and 1 base at J; junction bases unmatched: 5. Germline loops: CDR1 SGHTA, CDR2 FQGNSA.

As DNA, the CDR3 is TGTGCCAGCAGCCGGCCGGTGGTAGCGGGACGACCCTACGAGCAGTACTTC. This encodes CASSRPVVAGRPYEQYF. The chain is built from TRBV11-2 and TRBJ2-7, with 8 bases fitting TRBD2. Germline-derived CDR1 and CDR2 are SGHAT and FQNNGV. The CDR3 is made up of 17 amino acids. V was pared by 5 bases and J by 2 bases, with 14 bases of the junction left unmatched.

This clone showed up just once. Other nucleotide sequences in the sample specify the same CDR3. The chain uses TRBV28 and TRBJ2-5; perhaps TRBD2 as D (6 bases). Deletions cut 2 bases from V and 2 bases from J, with 9 bases between. CDR1 and CDR2 (germline): MDHEN, SYDVKM. CDR3 length equals 14 residues. The CDR3 bases are TGTGCCAGCAGTTTACGGCGGGGTCAAGAGACCCAGTACTTC. It translates to CASSLRRGQETQYF.

V usage is TRBV2 and J usage is TRBJ2-3; 7 bases align to TRBD2. The V gene end was trimmed by 4 bases and the J gene end by 3 bases; junction bases not matched to a gene: 13. The CDR3 is 17 residues long. The germline V gene encodes CDR1 SNHLY and CDR2 FYNNEI. The CDR3 DNA sequence: TGTGCCAGCAGTGTGCAGCGGCCCACGGGGGGAACAGATACGCAGTATTTT. Protein sequence: CASSVQRPTGGTDTQYF.

V usage is TRBV10-3 and J usage is TRBJ2-7, with TRBD1 identical over 7 bases. Germline lookup yields CDR1 ENHRY and CDR2 SYGVKD. J lost 3 bases, V lost 4 bases, and 9 bases had no gene match. The CDR3 loop spans 15 amino acids. This CDR3 reads CAISGLGRGIYEQYF. Here the CDR3 DNA reads TGTGCCATCAGTGGATTAGGCAGGGGGATCTACGAGCAGTACTTC.

The CDR3: CSVLTRDGGHTF. In DNA, the CDR3 is TGCAGCGTCCTTACTAGGGATGGTGGACACACCTTC. The chain is built from TRBV29-1 and TRBJ1-2; no clear D gene. The V and J ends lost 6 bases and 12 bases respectively, with 20 bases between them. Germline loops: CDR1 SQVTM, CDR2 ANQGSEA. The CDR3 loop spans 12 amino acids.

The chain recombines TRBV23-1 with TRBJ2-7, with D possibly being TRBD1 (6 bases). TRBV23-1 is assigned to the ORF class and has an uncertain function. The CDR3 covers 17 residues. V was pared by 2 bases and J by 3 bases, with 20 bases between. The CDR3 DNA reads as TGCGCCAGCAGTCAACTTCGACCAACCGGGGACAACTACGAGCAGTACTTC. Amino acids: CASSQLRPTGDNYEQYF.

The V and J genes are TRBV28 and TRBJ1-2, with TRBD1 matching 9 bases. Germline values: CDR1 MDHEN, CDR2 SYDVKM. Trimming removed 4 bases from V and 7 bases from J; junction bases left unmatched: 19. The CDR3 sequence is 18 residues long. DNA for the CDR3: TGTGCCAGCAGTTCGGCACAGGGGGCGCCGGTGCCTCCCAGTGGCTACACCTTC. It yields the protein CASSSAQGAPVPPSGYTF.

The chain couples TRBV19 to TRBJ1-2; the D gene is possibly TRBD1 (5 bases). This CDR3 is 15 amino acids long. Germline CDR1 reads LNHDA; CDR2 reads SQIVND (reference sequence). Trimming took 6 bases from V and 7 from J, leaving 21 bases between them. The CDR3 spells CASSSHTGPDAGYTF. CDR3 in DNA: TGTGCCAGTAGCTCTCACACGGGACCGGACGCTGGCTACACCTTC.

V and J are TRBV2 and TRBJ2-5; TRBD2 might be the D (5 bases). The V end was cut by 6 bases, the J end by 7 bases, with 18 bases between. Looked up from germline, CDR1 is SNHLY and CDR2 is FYNNEI. The CDR3 runs 14 residues. The CDR3 bases are TGTGCCAGCAGCAAGGACGACCCCCGGGGGACCCAGTACTTC. Protein sequence: CASSKDDPRGTQYF.

The genes are TRBV28 and TRBJ2-7; TRBD1 is a possible D gene (5 bases). V shed 6 bases and J shed 2 bases, with 14 bases lying between them. Germline-derived CDR1 and CDR2 are MDHEN and SYDVKM. The CDR3 loop spans 14 amino acids. The CDR3 loop is CASRPPRETYEQYF. DNA of the CDR3: TGTGCCAGCAGGCCTCCCAGGGAAACCTACGAGCAGTACTTC.

This chain connects TRBV7-2 to TRBJ1-4; 7 bases are a match to TRBD1. The trim removed 5 bases at V and 5 bases at J, leaving 8 bases unmatched. CDR1 SGHTA and CDR2 FQGNSA come from the germline V gene. The CDR3 contains 15 residues. CDR3 nucleotides: TGTGCCAGCAGCCAGCACGGGACAGTGAATGAAAAACTGTTTTTT. Its protein is CASSQHGTVNEKLFF.